The present T cell receptor beta chain was sequenced within a study of a mutant IDH1 vaccine in newly diagnosed glioma. As for the study in general: Onset of vaccination occurred 4-6 weeks following radiotherapy alone, or with temozolomide cycles. Of treated patients, roughly 62% were men and approximately 40% women, averaging about 37 years. Patients were pretreated with radiotherapy, temozolomide, or both, mostly both.

Trimming took 3 bases from V and 2 from J, leaving 7 bases between them. The CDR3 is made up of 13 amino acids. CDR1 MNHEY and CDR2 SMNVEV come from the germline V gene (reference sequence). Measured with immunoSEQ multiplex PCR; TCRdb has only the in-frame clones, and not every one. The repertoire consists of 35,000 to 40,000 clones, with about four fifths occurring once and the leading ten covering 5% to 6%. Study-level findings and limits: Immune responses induced by vaccination arose in 90% to 95% of the patients.

Specified time point: week 23, last vaccination. It was 300 ug of mutant IDH1 20-mer peptide that made up each vaccine dose, given with topical imiquimod. Details on this clone: Its target is unknown.

The chain uses TRBV27 and TRBJ2-5, with D perhaps TRBD2 (6 bases). Source: PBMCs, taken from a glioma patient whose treatment included an IDH1 peptide vaccine. This clonotype was obtained from a man in his forties with glioma. CDR3 coding DNA: TGTGCCAGCAGTTTTCGGGGGCAAGAGACCCAGTACTTC. This translates into CASSFRGQETQYF.